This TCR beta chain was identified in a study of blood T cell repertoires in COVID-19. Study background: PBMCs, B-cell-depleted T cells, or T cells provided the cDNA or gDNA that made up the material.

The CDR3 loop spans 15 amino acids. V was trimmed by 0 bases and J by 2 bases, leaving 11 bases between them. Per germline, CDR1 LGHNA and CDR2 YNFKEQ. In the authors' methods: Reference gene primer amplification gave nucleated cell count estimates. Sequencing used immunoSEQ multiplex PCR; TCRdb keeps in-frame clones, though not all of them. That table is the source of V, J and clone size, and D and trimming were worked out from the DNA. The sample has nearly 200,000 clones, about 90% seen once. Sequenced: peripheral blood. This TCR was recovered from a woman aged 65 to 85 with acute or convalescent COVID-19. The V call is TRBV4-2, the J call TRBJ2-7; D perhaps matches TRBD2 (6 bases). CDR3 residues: CASSQDLAATYEQYF. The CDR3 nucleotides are TGTGCCAGCAGCCAAGACTTAGCGGCTACCTACGAGCAGTACTTC.